This T cell receptor beta chain was sequenced in a study of T cells in women clearing cervical HPV infection. As for the study in general: HLA type could not be excluded as a confounder.

Findings and limits, study-wide: Repertoire richness, not evenness, was significantly elevated in CIN3+ cases versus controls.

Note on this clone: Its specificity is not known. The read is 3 residues too short to cover the CDR3 end, so that end is filled in from the germline J gene.

TCRdb keeps only in-frame clones here, not all; method: immunoSEQ multiplex PCR. This table holds 25,000 to 35,000 clones. Cervical HPV DNA detected by MY09/MY11 PCR, typed by dot-blot. This CDR3 region has 15 residues. Losses at the gene ends were 5 bases for V and 1 base for J; bases not matched to a gene: 6. CDR1 is SNHLY, CDR2 FYNNEI, per germline. The source is a woman aged 18 to 75 with a cervical HPV16 infection that either progressed to CIN3+ or cleared (not recorded which). The sequencing input was blood buffy coat. The V call is TRBV2, the J call TRBJ1-1; 8 nucleotides align to TRBD1. The CDR3 reads CASSNDRGGNTEAFF. The part of the CDR3 DNA that was read is TGTGCCAGCAGTAACGACAGGGGAGGGAACACTGAA.